The present entry profiles one T cell receptor beta chain with its context. No antigen is known for it. Amplification used 60 Vbeta primers and 13 Jbeta primers. Measured with immunoSEQ multiplex PCR; TCRdb has only the in-frame clones, and not every one. The sample shows around 130,000 clones, 81% of them seen only once. The data are from a study of cytomegalovirus exposure and HLA in healthy donors. General study findings and limits: High sensitivity and specificity were reportedly achieved when the classifier diagnosed cytomegalovirus status.

Trimming shortened V by 7 bases and J by 8 bases, and 11 bases separated the two germline ends. The CDR3 has 11 amino acids. Germline assignment: CDR1 SGHTA and CDR2 FQGNSA. The chain links TRBV7-2 to TRBJ1-2, with D possibly being TRBD1 (5 bases). This sequence was found in a man aged 18-30 years in good health and CMV-seronegative. The sample consisted of PBMCs. CDR3 nucleotides: TGTGCCAGCACTAGCGGGGGGGGCTACACCTTC. It yields the protein CASTSGGGYTF.